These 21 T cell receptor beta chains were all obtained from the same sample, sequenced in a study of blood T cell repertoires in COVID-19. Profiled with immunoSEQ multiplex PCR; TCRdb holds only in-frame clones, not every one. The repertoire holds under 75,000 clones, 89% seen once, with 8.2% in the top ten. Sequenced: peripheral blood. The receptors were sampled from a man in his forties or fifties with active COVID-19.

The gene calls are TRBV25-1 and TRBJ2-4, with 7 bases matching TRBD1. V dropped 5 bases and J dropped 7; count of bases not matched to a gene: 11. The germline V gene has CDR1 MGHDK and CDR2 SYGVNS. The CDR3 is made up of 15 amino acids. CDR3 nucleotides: TGTGCCAGCAGTTCTTCCGGGACAGTCTCGAACATTCAGTACTTC. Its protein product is CASSSSGTVSNIQYF.

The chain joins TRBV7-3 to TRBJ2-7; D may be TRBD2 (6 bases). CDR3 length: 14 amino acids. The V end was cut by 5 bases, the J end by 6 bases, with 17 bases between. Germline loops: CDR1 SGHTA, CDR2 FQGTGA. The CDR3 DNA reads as TGTGCCAGCAGCCCTCAGGCTCTCGGGGGCGAGCAGTACTTC. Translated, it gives CASSPQALGGEQYF.

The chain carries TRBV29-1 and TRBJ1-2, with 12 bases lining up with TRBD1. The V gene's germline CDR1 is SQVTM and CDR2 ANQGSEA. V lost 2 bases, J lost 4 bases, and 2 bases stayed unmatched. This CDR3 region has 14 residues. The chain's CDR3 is CSVESGQGAYGYTF. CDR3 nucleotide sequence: TGCAGCGTTGAATCGGGACAGGGGGCCTATGGCTACACCTTC.

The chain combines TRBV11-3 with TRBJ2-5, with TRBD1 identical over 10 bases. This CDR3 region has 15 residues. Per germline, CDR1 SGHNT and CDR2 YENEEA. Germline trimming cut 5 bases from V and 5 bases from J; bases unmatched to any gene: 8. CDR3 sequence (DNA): TGTGCCAGCAGCCCAGGGACAGGGGCGAGGGAGACCCAGTACTTC. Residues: CASSPGTGARETQYF.

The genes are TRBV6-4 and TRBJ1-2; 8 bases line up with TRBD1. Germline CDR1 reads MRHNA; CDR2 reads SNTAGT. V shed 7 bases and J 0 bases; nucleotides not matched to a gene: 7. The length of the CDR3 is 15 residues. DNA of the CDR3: TGTGCCAGCATCTTTAGGACAGGGCCTAACTATGGCTACACCTTC. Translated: CASIFRTGPNYGYTF.

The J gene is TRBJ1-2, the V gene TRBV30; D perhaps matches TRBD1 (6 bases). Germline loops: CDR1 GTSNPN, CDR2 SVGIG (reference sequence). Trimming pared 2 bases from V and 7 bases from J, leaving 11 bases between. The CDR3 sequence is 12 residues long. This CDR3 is CAWSKQGFGYTF. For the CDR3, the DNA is TGTGCCTGGAGTAAACAGGGTTTTGGCTACACCTTC.

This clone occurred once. CDR3 sequence (DNA): TGTGCCAGCAGCCAAGATATTGGGGGGCAAGAGACCCAGTACTTC. Residues: CASSQDIGGQETQYF. The chain joins TRBV3-1 (or the pseudogene TRBV3-2) to TRBJ2-5; tentative D call: TRBD2 (6 bases). Trimming removed 0 bases from V and 2 bases from J, with 10 bases in between. The CDR3 runs to 15 residues. Germline CDR1 reads LGHDT; CDR2 reads YNNKEL (reference sequence).

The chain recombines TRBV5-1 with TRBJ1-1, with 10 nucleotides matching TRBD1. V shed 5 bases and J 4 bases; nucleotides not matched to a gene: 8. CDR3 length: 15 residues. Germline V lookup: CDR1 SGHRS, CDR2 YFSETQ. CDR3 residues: CASSFLRQGATEAFF. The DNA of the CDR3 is TGCGCCAGCAGTTTTCTCCGACAGGGGGCCACTGAAGCTTTCTTT.

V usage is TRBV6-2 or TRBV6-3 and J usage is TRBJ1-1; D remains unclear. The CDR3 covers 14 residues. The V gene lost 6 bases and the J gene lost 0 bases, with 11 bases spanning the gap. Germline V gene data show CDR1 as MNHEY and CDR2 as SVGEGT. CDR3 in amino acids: CASSVTVLNTEAFF. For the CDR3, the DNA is TGTGCCAGCAGCGTAACAGTTCTGAACACTGAAGCTTTCTTT.

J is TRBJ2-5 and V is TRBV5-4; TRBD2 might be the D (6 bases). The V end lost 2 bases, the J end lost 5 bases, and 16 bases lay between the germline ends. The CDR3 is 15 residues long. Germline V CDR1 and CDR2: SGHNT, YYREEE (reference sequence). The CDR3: CASSLYGRGGETQYF. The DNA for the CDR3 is TGTGCCAGCAGCTTATACGGCCGCGGAGGGGAGACCCAGTACTTC.

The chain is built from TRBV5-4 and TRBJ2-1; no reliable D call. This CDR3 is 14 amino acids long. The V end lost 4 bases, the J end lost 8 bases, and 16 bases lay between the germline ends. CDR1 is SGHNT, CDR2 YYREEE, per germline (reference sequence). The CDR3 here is CASSLVRSFDEQFF. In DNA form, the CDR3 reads TGTGCCAGCAGCCTGGTCAGATCGTTCGATGAGCAGTTCTTC.

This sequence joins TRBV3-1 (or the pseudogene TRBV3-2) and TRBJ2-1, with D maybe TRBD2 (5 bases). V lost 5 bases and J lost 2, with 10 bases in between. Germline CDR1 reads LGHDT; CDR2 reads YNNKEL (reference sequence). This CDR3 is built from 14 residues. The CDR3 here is CASSYPGTYNEQFF. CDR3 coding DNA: TGTGCCAGCAGCTACCCCGGGACCTACAATGAGCAGTTCTTC.

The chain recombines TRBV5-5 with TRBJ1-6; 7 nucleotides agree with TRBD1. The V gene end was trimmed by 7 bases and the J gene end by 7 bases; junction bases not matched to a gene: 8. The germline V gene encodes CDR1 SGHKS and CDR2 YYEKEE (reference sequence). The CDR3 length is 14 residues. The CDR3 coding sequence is TGTGCCAGCGCCCTCGGGACAGCAAATTCACCCCTCCACTTT. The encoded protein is CASALGTANSPLHF.

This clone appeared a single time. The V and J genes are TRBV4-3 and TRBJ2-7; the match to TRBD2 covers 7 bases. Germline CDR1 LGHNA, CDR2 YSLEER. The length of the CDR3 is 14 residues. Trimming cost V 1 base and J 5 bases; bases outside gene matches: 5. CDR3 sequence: CASSQGLASNEQYF. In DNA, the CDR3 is TGCGCCAGCAGCCAAGGACTAGCATCCAACGAGCAGTACTTC.

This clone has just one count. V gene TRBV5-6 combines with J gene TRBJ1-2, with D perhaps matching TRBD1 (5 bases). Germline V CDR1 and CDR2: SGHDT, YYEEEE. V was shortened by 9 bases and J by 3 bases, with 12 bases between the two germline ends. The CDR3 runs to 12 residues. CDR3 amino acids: CATRQKDYGYTF. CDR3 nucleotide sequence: TGTGCCACTCGACAGAAAGACTATGGCTACACCTTC.

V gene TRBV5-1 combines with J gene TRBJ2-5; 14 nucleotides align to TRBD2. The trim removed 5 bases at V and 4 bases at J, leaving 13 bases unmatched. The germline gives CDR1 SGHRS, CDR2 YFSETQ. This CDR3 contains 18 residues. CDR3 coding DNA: TGCGCCAGCAGTTCGACACCGGGACTAGCGGGGGCTGGAGAGACCCAGTACTTC. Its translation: CASSSTPGLAGAGETQYF.

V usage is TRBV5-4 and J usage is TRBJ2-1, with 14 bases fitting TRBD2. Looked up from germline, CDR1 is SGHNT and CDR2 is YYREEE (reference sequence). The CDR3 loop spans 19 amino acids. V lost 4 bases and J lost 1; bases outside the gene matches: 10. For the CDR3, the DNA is TGTGCCAGCAGCCCGACTAGCGGGGGGGCCGGGCGGTCCTACAATGAGCAGTTCTTC. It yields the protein CASSPTSGGAGRSYNEQFF.

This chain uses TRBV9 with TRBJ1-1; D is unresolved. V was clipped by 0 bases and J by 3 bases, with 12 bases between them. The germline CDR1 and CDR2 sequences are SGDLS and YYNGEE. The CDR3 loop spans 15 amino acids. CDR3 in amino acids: CASSVGPGGYTEAFF. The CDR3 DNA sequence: TGTGCCAGCAGCGTAGGGCCTGGAGGATACACTGAAGCTTTCTTT.

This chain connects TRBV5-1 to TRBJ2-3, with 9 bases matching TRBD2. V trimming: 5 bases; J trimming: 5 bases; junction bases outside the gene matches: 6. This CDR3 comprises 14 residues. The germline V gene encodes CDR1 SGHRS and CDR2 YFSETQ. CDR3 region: CASSVLAGLDTQYF. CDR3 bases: TGCGCCAGCAGTGTTCTAGCGGGATTAGATACGCAGTATTTT.

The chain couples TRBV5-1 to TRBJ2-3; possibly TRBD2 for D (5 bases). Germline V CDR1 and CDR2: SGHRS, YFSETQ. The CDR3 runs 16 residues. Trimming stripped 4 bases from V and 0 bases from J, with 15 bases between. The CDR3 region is CASSPQLVTSTDTQYF. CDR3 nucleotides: TGCGCCAGCAGCCCGCAACTAGTTACTAGCACAGATACGCAGTATTTT.

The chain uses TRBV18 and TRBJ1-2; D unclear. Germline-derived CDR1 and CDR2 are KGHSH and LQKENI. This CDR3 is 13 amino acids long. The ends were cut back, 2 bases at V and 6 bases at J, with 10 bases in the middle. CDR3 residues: CASSPSRVDGYTF. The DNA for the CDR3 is TGTGCCAGCTCACCAAGTCGGGTTGATGGCTACACCTTC.